This T cell receptor beta chain was identified in a study of blood T cell repertoires in COVID-19. Germline V CDR1 and CDR2: SGHRS, YFSETQ. This CDR3 contains 15 residues. With 4 bases removed from V and 5 bases from J, the gap between germline ends came to 17 bases. The age range of participants was about 18 to 100 years, with residence in around 22 US areas. Source study methods: The assay estimated nucleated cells by amplifying reference gene primers. Assay used: immunoSEQ multiplex PCR; TCRdb lists only in-frame clones, some missing. V and J calls and clone size are given by that table; D and trimming were obtained from the DNA. The sample carries approximately 190,000 clones, less than 85% recorded once.

The source material was PBMCs or T cells enriched from blood (not recorded which). This TCR derives from an older woman with acute COVID-19. J is TRBJ2-3 and V is TRBV5-1, with D possibly matching TRBD2 (6 bases). The CDR3 here is CASSPEGLTVDTQYF. In DNA, the CDR3 is TGCGCCAGCAGCCCGGAGGGACTTACCGTAGATACGCAGTATTTT.